This TCR beta chain derives from a study of Tregs in tolerant kidney transplant recipients. About the research overall: CD4+CD25+CD127- cells came from approximately three-day belatacept mixed lymphocyte reactions, some with roughly five-day graft donor restimulation.

Profiled with immunoSEQ multiplex PCR; TCRdb holds only in-frame clones, not every one. Of approximately 17,000 clones in the sample, roughly 58% were seen once. Points on this clone: What it binds is unknown.

The source material was Tregs from blood cultured with allogeneic cells. The TCR was taken from a human donor in good health.

CDR3 in amino acids: CASSLVEGARTNEKLFF. Written as DNA, the CDR3 is TGTGCCAGCAGCTTAGTCGAAGGGGCGCGAACTAATGAAAAACTGTTTTTT. The chain has TRBV7-9 and TRBJ1-4; D perhaps matches TRBD1 (5 bases). The germline V and J ends were trimmed by 1 base and 1 base, with 13 bases remaining between them. The germline V gene encodes CDR1 SEHNR and CDR2 FQNEAQ (reference sequence). The CDR3 spans 17 residues.